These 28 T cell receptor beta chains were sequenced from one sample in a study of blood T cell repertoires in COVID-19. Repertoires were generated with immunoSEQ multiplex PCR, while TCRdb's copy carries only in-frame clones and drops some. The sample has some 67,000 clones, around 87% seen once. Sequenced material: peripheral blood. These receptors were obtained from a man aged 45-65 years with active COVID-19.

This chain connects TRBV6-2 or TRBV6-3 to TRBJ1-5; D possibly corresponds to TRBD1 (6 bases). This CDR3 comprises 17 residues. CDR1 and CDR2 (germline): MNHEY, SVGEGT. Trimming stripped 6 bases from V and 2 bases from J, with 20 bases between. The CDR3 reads CASSFNGGLVGNQPQHF. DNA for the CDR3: TGTGCCAGCAGCTTTAATGGGGGCTTGGTCGGCAATCAGCCCCAGCATTTT.

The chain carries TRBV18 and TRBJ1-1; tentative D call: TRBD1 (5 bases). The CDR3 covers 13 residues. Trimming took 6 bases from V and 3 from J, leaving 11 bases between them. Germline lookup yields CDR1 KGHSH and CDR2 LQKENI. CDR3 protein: CASSQGGDTEAFF. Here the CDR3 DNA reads TGTGCCAGCTCCCAGGGTGGGGACACTGAAGCTTTCTTT.

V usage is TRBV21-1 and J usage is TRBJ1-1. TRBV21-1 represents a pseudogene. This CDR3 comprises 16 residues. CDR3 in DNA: TGTGCCAGCAGCCGCGCTACTCCCGCTCCGAACACTGAAGCTTTCTTT. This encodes CASSRATPAPNTEAFF.

The CDR3 DNA reads as TGTGCCTGGAGTGACAGGGGGCGTAACACCGGGGAGCTGTTTTTT. This gives the protein CAWSDRGRNTGELFF. V and J are TRBV30 and TRBJ2-2; 9 positions match TRBD1. The ends lost 1 base at V and 2 bases at J; junction bases unmatched: 2. Germline CDR1 GTSNPN, CDR2 SVGIG (reference sequence). This CDR3 contains 15 residues.

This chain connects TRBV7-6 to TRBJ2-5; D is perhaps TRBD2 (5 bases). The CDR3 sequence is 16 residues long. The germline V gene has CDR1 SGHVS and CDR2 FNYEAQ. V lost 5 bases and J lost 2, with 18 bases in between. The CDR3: CASSPLARWEQETQYF. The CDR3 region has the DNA TGTGCCAGCAGCCCGTTGGCGCGATGGGAGCAAGAGACCCAGTACTTC.

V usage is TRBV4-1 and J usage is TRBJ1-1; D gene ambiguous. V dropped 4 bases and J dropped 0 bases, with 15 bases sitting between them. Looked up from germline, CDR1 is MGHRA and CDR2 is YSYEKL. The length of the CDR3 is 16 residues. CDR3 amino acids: CASSPQIGDLNTEAFF. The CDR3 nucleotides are TGCGCCAGCAGCCCTCAAATAGGAGATTTGAACACTGAAGCTTTCTTT.

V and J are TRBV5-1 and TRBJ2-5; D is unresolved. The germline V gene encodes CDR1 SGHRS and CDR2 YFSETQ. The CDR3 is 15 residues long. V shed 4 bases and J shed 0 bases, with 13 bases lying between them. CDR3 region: CASSPVGSDQETQYF. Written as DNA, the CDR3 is TGCGCCAGCAGCCCGGTGGGCTCCGACCAAGAGACCCAGTACTTC. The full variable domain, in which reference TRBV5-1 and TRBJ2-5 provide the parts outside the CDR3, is KAGVTQTPRYLIKTRGQQVTLSCSPISGHRSVSWYQQTPGQGLQFLFEYFSETQRNKGNFPGRFSGRQFSNSRSEMNVSTLELGDSALYLCASSPVGSDQETQYFGPGTRLLVL.

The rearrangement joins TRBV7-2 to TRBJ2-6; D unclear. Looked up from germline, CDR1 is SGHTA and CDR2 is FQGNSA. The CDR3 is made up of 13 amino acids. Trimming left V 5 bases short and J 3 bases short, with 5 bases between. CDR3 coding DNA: TGTGCCAGCAGCATCAATGGGGCCAACGTCCTGACTTTC. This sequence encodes CASSINGANVLTF.

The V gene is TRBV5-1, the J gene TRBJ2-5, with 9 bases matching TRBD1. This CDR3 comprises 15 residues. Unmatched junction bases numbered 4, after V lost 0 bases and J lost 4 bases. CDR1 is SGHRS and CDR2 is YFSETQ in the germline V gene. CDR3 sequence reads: CASSLETGGSETQYF. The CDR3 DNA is TGCGCCAGCAGCTTGGAGACAGGGGGTTCAGAGACCCAGTACTTC.

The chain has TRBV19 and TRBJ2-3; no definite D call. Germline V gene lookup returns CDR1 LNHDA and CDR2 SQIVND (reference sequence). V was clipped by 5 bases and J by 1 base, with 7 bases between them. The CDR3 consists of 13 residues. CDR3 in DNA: TGTGCCAGTAGTTACAGTCGCACAGATACGCAGTATTTT. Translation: CASSYSRTDTQYF.

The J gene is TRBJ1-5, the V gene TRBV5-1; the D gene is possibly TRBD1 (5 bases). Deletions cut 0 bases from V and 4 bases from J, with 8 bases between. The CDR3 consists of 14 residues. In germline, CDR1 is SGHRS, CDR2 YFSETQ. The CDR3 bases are TGCGCCAGCAGCTTGGGGACATCTAATCAGCCCCAGCATTTT. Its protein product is CASSLGTSNQPQHF.

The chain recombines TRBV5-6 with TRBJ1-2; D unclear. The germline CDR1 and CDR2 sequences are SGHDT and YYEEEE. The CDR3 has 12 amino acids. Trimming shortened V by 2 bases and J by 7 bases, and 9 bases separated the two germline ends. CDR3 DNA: TGTGCCAGCAGCTTCCGAGAGGGTGGCTACACCTTC. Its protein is CASSFREGGYTF.

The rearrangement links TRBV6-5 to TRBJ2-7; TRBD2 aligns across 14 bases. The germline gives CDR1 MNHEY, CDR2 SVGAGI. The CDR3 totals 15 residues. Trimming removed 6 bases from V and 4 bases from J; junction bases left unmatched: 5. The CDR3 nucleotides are TGTGCCAGCAGCCGACTAGCGGGAGGGGATTACGAGCAGTACTTC. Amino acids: CASSRLAGGDYEQYF.

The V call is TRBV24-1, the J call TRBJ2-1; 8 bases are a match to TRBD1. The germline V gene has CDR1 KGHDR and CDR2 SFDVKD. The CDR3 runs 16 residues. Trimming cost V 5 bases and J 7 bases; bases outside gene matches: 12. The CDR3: CATSATGRRTGNEQFF. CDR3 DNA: TGTGCCACCAGTGCGACCGGGAGACGGACAGGGAATGAGCAGTTCTTC.

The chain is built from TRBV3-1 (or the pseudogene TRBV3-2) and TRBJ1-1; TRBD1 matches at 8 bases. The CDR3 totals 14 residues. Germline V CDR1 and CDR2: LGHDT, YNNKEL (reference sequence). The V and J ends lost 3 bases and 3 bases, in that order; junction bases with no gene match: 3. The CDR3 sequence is CASSHDRGHTEAFF. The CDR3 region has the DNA TGTGCCAGCAGCCACGACAGGGGACACACTGAAGCTTTCTTT.

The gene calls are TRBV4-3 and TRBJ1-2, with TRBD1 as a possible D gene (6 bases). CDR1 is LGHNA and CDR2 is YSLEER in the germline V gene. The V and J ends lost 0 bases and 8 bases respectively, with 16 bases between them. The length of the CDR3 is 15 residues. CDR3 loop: CASSQDIGGAGGYTF. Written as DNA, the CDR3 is TGCGCCAGCAGCCAAGACATTGGGGGGGCTGGGGGCTACACCTTC.

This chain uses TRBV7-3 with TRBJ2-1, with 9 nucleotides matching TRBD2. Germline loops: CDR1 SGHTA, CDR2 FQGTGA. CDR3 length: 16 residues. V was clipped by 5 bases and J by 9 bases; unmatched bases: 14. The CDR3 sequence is CASSLNSGSTVGEQFF. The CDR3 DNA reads TGTGCCAGCAGCCTAAATAGCGGGAGTACGGTTGGTGAGCAGTTCTTC.

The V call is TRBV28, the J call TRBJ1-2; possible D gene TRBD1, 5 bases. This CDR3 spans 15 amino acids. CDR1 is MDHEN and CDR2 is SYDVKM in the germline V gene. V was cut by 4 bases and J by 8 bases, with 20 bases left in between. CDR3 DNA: TGTGCCAGCAGTTACCCGGATGGGCAGGGTAGAGGCTACACCTTC. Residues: CASSYPDGQGRGYTF.

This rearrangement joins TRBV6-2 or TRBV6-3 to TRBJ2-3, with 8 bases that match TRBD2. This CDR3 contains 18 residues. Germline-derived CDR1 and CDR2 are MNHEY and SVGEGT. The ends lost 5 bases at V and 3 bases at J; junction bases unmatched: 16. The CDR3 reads CASSPTGSGTRRTDTQYF. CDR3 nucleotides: TGTGCCAGCAGTCCAACCGGTTCTGGGACTAGACGTACAGATACGCAGTATTTT.

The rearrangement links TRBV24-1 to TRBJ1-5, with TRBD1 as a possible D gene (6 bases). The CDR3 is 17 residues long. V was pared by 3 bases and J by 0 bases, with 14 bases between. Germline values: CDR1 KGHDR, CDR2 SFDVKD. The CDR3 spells CATSDQDRPYSNQPQHF. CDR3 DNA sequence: TGTGCCACCAGTGATCAGGACAGACCGTATAGCAATCAGCCCCAGCATTTT.

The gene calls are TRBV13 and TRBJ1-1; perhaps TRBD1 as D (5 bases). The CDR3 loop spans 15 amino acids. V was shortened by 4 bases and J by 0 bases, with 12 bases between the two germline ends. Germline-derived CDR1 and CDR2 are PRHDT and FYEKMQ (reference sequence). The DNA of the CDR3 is TGTGCCAGCAGCTCGCGACAGAACATGAACACTGAAGCTTTCTTT. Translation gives CASSSRQNMNTEAFF.

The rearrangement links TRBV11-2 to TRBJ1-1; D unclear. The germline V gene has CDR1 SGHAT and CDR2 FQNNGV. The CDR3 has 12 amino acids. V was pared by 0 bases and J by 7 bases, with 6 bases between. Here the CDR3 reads CASSLERGEAFF. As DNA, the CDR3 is TGTGCCAGCAGCTTAGAGCGGGGTGAAGCTTTCTTT.

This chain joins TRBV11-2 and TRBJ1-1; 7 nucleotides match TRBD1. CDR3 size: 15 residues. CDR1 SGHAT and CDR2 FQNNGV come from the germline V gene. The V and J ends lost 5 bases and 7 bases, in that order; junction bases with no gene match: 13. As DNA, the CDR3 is TGTGCCAGCAGCCCCTTCAGACAGGGTGTGGATGAAGCTTTCTTT. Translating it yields CASSPFRQGVDEAFF.

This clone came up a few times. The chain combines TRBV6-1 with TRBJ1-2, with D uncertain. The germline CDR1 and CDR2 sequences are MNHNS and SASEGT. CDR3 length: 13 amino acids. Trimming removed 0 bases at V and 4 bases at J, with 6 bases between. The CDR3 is CASSEATVYGYTF. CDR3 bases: TGTGCCAGCAGTGAAGCAACAGTCTATGGCTACACCTTC.

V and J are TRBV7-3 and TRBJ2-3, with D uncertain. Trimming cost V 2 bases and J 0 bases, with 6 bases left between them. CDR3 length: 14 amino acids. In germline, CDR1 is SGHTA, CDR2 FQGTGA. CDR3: CASSLLSSTDTQYF. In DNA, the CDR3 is TGTGCCAGCAGCTTATTATCTAGCACAGATACGCAGTATTTT.

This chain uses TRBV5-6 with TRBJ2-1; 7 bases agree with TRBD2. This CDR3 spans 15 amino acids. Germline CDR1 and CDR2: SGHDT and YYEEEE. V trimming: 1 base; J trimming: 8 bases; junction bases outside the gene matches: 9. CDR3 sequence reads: CASSLLRGSTDEQFF. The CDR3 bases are TGTGCCAGCAGCTTGCTTCGCGGGAGTACAGATGAGCAGTTCTTC.

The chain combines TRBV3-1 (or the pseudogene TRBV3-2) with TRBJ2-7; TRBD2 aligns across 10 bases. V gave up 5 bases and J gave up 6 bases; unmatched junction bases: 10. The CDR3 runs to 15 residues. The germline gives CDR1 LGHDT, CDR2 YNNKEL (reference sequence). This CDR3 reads CASSEGLAEGGEQYF. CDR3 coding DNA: TGTGCCAGCAGCGAAGGACTAGCGGAAGGGGGCGAGCAGTACTTC.

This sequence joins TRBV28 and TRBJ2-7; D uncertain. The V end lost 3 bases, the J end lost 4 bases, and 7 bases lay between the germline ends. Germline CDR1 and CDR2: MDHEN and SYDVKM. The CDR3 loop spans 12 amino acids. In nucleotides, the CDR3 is TGTGCCAGCAGTTTTTCTTTGTACGAGCAGTACTTC. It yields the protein CASSFSLYEQYF.